The 15 T cell receptor beta chains reported below all come from one sample, sequenced in a study of control samples from healthy donors and cancer patients (dated by TCRdb to about 2020). The library was prepared using the immunoSEQ multiplex PCR assay. This immuneACCESS table, as held by TCRdb, lists in-frame sequences with V and J called but not all clones. Of the missing ones, under half trace to an unresolved V gene in checked studies; the others have no known cause. This sample is represented by more than 65,000 clones; 85% to 90% of them were singletons. Jointly, the top ten make up 1.9% of the sample. The sample taken for sequencing was PBMCs. These receptors all stem from an older woman with head and neck cancer.

This sequence joins TRBV19 and TRBJ1-1, with D unresolved. The V end was cut by 3 bases, the J end by 4 bases, with 15 bases between. Germline CDR1 LNHDA, CDR2 SQIVND (reference sequence). The CDR3 extends over 15 amino acids. DNA for the CDR3: TGTGCCAGTAGTATGAGAATAGGGCGGGCCACTGAAGCTTTCTTT. Encoded protein: CASSMRIGRATEAFF.

V and J are TRBV18 and TRBJ2-3; TRBD2 might be the D (6 bases). The CDR3 loop spans 17 amino acids. The V gene lost 3 bases and the J gene lost 1 base, with 17 bases spanning the gap. Germline loops: CDR1 KGHSH, CDR2 LQKENI. For the CDR3, the DNA is TGTGCCAGCTCACCTTCTCCTGCGGGAACTGGCACAGATACGCAGTATTTT. Translation gives CASSPSPAGTGTDTQYF.

This chain connects TRBV7-9 to TRBJ2-7; D remains unclear. CDR3 size: 13 residues. V lost 3 bases to trimming and J lost 0 bases, with 6 bases between them. In germline, CDR1 is SEHNR, CDR2 FQNEAQ (reference sequence). Here the CDR3 DNA reads TGTGCCAGCAGCTTCCAGACCTCCTACGAGCAGTACTTC. The encoded protein is CASSFQTSYEQYF.

The chain links TRBV7-2 to TRBJ1-3; D is uncertain. The CDR3 is made up of 15 amino acids. The germline CDR1 and CDR2 sequences are SGHTA and FQGNSA. Trimming left V 1 base short and J 4 bases short, with 11 bases between. The CDR3 nucleotides are TGTGCCAGCAGCTTAGTAACGGGCTCCGGAAACACCATATATTTT. Its translation is CASSLVTGSGNTIYF.

Remarks on this clone: The sample carries other DNA sequences with the same CDR3. This chain uses TRBV4-3 with TRBJ2-1; TRBD2 agrees at 12 bases. Per the germline V gene, CDR1 is LGHNA and CDR2 is YSLEER. With 0 bases clipped from V and 8 bases from J, the junction kept 5 bases outside the gene matches. This CDR3 is 16 amino acids long. CDR3 DNA sequence: TGCGCCAGCAGCCAAGACCTAGCGGGAGGGTCCGATGAGCAGTTCTTC. Translated, it gives CASSQDLAGGSDEQFF.

V and J are TRBV7-9 and TRBJ1-1; D gene uncertain. V shed 7 bases and J shed 5 bases, with 17 bases lying between them. From germline, CDR1 is SEHNR and CDR2 FQNEAQ (reference sequence). The CDR3 runs to 14 residues. The chain's CDR3 is CASTSYIYGTEAFF. The CDR3 coding sequence is TGTGCCAGCACCTCATACATCTATGGGACTGAAGCTTTCTTT.

V usage is TRBV7-9 and J usage is TRBJ1-1, with D perhaps TRBD1 (6 bases). Germline CDR1 SEHNR, CDR2 FQNEAQ (reference sequence). Trimming shortened V by 4 bases and J by 5 bases, and 14 bases separated the two germline ends. There are 14 residues in the CDR3. The DNA of the CDR3 is TGTGCCAGCAGCTCGCAACAGGGAGTTACTGAAGCTTTCTTT. Translation: CASSSQQGVTEAFF.

V and J are TRBV19 and TRBJ2-1, with D uncertain. V lost 3 bases and J lost 9, with 15 bases in between. The germline V gene encodes CDR1 LNHDA and CDR2 SQIVND (reference sequence). This CDR3 contains 14 residues. CDR3 sequence reads: CASSMVARPGEQFF. The CDR3 DNA is TGTGCCAGTAGTATGGTTGCTAGACCGGGTGAGCAGTTCTTC. Full variable domain (rest looked up from reference TRBV19 and TRBJ2-1): DGGITQSPKYLFRKEGQNVTLSCEQNLNHDAMYWYRQDPGQGLRLIYYSQIVNDFQKGDIAEGYSVSREKKESFPLTVTSAQKNPTAFYLCASSMVARPGEQFFGPGTRLTVL.

The DNA for the CDR3 is TGTGCCAGCAAAGGGGTGGCCAATCAGCCCCAGCATTTT. Amino acids: CASKGVANQPQHF. The chain recombines TRBV2 with TRBJ1-5, with D perhaps TRBD1 (5 bases). The CDR3 totals 13 residues. Deletions cut 7 bases from V and 3 bases from J, with 10 bases between. Germline V lookup: CDR1 SNHLY, CDR2 FYNNEI.

The chain carries TRBV2 and TRBJ1-1, with TRBD1 matching 10 bases. In germline, CDR1 is SNHLY, CDR2 FYNNEI. The CDR3 sequence is 15 residues long. V shed 5 bases, J shed 7 bases, and the junction held 10 bases outside the gene matches. The CDR3 bases are TGTGCCAGCAGTCGTCCGGGACAGGGGACTAGTGAAGCTTTCTTT. This codes for CASSRPGQGTSEAFF.

A single count supports this clone. The chain employs TRBV7-8 and TRBJ2-3, with D maybe TRBD1 (5 bases). The CDR3 contains 15 residues. Trimming shortened V by 2 bases and J by 0 bases, and 9 bases separated the two germline ends. The germline CDR1 and CDR2 sequences are SGHVS and FQNEAQ. The CDR3 is CASSLLTVSTDTQYF. The CDR3 DNA is TGTGCCAGCAGCTTACTGACAGTTAGCACAGATACGCAGTATTTT.

This clone was counted a few times. The chain combines TRBV5-1 with TRBJ1-2; D possibly corresponds to TRBD1 (6 bases). This CDR3 has 14 amino acids. The germline gives CDR1 SGHRS, CDR2 YFSETQ. The V and J ends lost 3 bases and 5 bases respectively, with 14 bases between them. CDR3 in DNA: TGCGCCAGCAGCTGGGCAGACAGGAAATATGGCTACACCTTC. Translating gives CASSWADRKYGYTF.

The table lists this clone with a few counts. The chain is built from TRBV19 and TRBJ1-5; TRBD1 matches 8 bases. The junction had 4 bases not matched to a gene; V was cut back by 5 bases and J by 4 bases. This CDR3 is built from 14 residues. Per the germline V gene, CDR1 is LNHDA and CDR2 is SQIVND (reference sequence). CDR3 nucleotide sequence: TGTGCCAGTAGTGCACGGACAGGGAATCAGCCCCAGCATTTT. This codes for CASSARTGNQPQHF.

The rearrangement links TRBV28 to TRBJ2-7; 9 nucleotides align to TRBD1. V was pared by 2 bases and J by 2 bases, with 7 bases of the junction left unmatched. The germline CDR1 and CDR2 sequences are MDHEN and SYDVKM. This CDR3 contains 16 residues. For the CDR3, the DNA is TGTGCCAGCAGTTTAGAGGGACAGGGTAAAGCCTACGAGCAGTACTTC. Translating it yields CASSLEGQGKAYEQYF.

The chain couples TRBV6-1 to TRBJ2-1; 8 bases are a match to TRBD2. Trimming took 2 bases from V and 9 from J; bases not matched to a gene: 6. This CDR3 spans 14 amino acids. The germline gives CDR1 MNHNS, CDR2 SASEGT. The CDR3 region is CASSELISGTEQFF. CDR3 DNA: TGTGCCAGCAGTGAATTGATTAGCGGGACTGAGCAGTTCTTC.